The 10 T cell receptor beta chains given below trace back to one sample, sequenced in a study of T cell repertoires in ileal Crohn's disease. The table came from immunoSEQ multiplex PCR; TCRdb's copy has only in-frame clones and leaves some out. Of 4,000 to 6,000 clones listed, around 80% are singletons. What was sequenced was ileal tissue. These receptors were collected from an adult with Crohn's disease.

This clone has just a few counts. The genes are TRBV6-1 and TRBJ1-5; D uncertain. Germline V gene sequence: CDR1 MNHNS, CDR2 SASEGT. CDR3 length equals 13 residues. The V and J ends lost 7 bases and 6 bases respectively, with 13 bases between them. Written as DNA, the CDR3 is TGTGCCAGCATTCAGATGGAGGGTCAGCCCCAGCATTTT. Its translation is CASIQMEGQPQHF.

The chain combines TRBV18 with TRBJ1-2; 7 bases align to TRBD1. Germline trimming cut 3 bases from V and 4 bases from J; bases unmatched to any gene: 5. This CDR3 contains 14 residues. CDR1 is KGHSH and CDR2 is LQKENI in the germline V gene. Written as DNA, the CDR3 is TGTGCCAGCTCACCGAATACAGGGGCCTATGGCTACACCTTC. It yields the protein CASSPNTGAYGYTF.

This sequence joins TRBV27 and TRBJ1-1; the D gene is possibly TRBD1 (6 bases). V was pared by 6 bases and J by 4 bases, with 15 bases between. Germline V gene sequence: CDR1 MNHEY, CDR2 SMNVEV (reference sequence). There are 14 residues in the CDR3. CDR3 in amino acids: CASSIDRGGTEAFF. The CDR3 bases are TGTGCCAGCAGCATAGACAGAGGGGGCACTGAAGCTTTCTTT.

Turning to this clone: The germline gene is not matched at one end of the junction; a read error may be the cause. The chain employs TRBV19 and TRBJ2-4, with D possibly matching TRBD1 (6 bases). Germline V gene sequence: CDR1 LNHDA, CDR2 SQIVND (reference sequence). The CDR3 runs to 14 residues. The CDR3 DNA reads as TGTGCCAGTAGTACAGACAGGCCCAAACACATTCAGTACTTC. Protein product: CASSTDRPKHIQYF.

The V call is TRBV18, the J call TRBJ1-1; D uncertain. Trimming stripped 3 bases from V and 5 bases from J, with 16 bases between. Looked up from germline, CDR1 is KGHSH and CDR2 is LQKENI. The CDR3 runs to 15 residues. DNA of the CDR3: TGTGCCAGCTCACCCCCAACGAGGGTCGATACTGAAGCTTTCTTT. It translates to CASSPPTRVDTEAFF. The whole variable domain, remainder taken from reference TRBV18 and TRBJ1-1, is NAGVMQNPRHLVRRRGQEARLRCSPMKGHSHVYWYRQLPEEGLKFMVYLQKENIIDESGMPKERFSAEFPKEGPSILRIQQVVRGDSAAYFCASSPPTRVDTEAFFGQGTRLTVV.

To note about this clone: Other DNA sequences from this sample encode an identical CDR3 as well. The chain carries TRBV10-2 and TRBJ1-6; the match to TRBD1 covers 7 bases. The CDR3 runs 16 residues. J was trimmed by 2 bases and V by 4 bases; bases with no gene match: 5. Germline V gene data show CDR1 as WSHSY and CDR2 as SAAADI. CDR3 protein: CASSAGRGTYNSPLHF. CDR3 bases: TGCGCCAGCAGTGCAGGCAGGGGGACCTATAATTCACCCCTCCACTTT.

The rearrangement uses TRBV10-3 and TRBJ1-5, with D perhaps TRBD1 (6 bases). Between the trimmed V and J ends, which lost 7 bases and 2 bases, there was a span of 9 bases. The CDR3 covers 13 residues. Germline-derived CDR1 and CDR2 are ENHRY and SYGVKD. Written as DNA, the CDR3 is TGTGCCATCAAGAAGGGGGGCAATCAGCCCCAGCATTTT. This encodes CAIKKGGNQPQHF.

The chain employs TRBV7-2 and TRBJ1-5; 9 nucleotides match TRBD1. There are 17 residues in the CDR3. Germline V CDR1 and CDR2: SGHTA, FQGNSA. V shed 5 bases and J 5 bases; nucleotides not matched to a gene: 13. CDR3 sequence: CASSQGFRDRVDQPQHF. DNA for the CDR3: TGTGCCAGCAGCCAAGGATTCCGGGACAGGGTCGATCAGCCCCAGCATTTT.

V is TRBV7-9 and J is TRBJ1-2; TRBD1 agrees at 7 bases. The CDR3 consists of 13 residues. V gave up 5 bases and J gave up 4 bases; unmatched junction bases: 4. The germline gives CDR1 SEHNR, CDR2 FQNEAQ (reference sequence). The DNA of the CDR3 is TGTGCCAGCAGCCAACAGGGGACCTATGGCTACACCTTC. Its protein product is CASSQQGTYGYTF. Based on the CDR3 plus reference TRBV7-9 and TRBJ1-2, the full variable domain is DTGVSQNPRHKITKRGQNVTFRCDPISEHNRLYWYRQTLGQGPEFLTYFQNEAQLEKSRLLSDRFSAERPKGSFSTLEIQRTEQGDSAMYLCASSQQGTYGYTFGSGTRLTVV.

This clone was recorded a few times. The J gene is TRBJ2-3, the V gene TRBV5-5; 12 bases align to TRBD2. After removal of 4 bases from V and 8 bases from J, the junction contained 14 bases not matched to a gene. CDR1 and CDR2 from the germline V gene are SGHKS and YYEKEE (reference sequence). The CDR3 has 17 amino acids. This CDR3 reads CASSMRSSGGARGTQYF. CDR3 nucleotide sequence: TGTGCCAGCAGCATGCGATCTAGCGGGGGGGCCAGGGGTACGCAGTATTTT.